The 10 T cell receptor beta chains below were found in one sample sequenced in a study of blood T cells in healthy people across ages. Primers used in a second PCR of about 6 to 11 cycles were a sample-barcoded 5' primer and a J-beta primer mix. TCRdb reprocessed the 5' RACE reads with MiXCR, giving one entry per CDR3 protein. Among around 1.5 million distinct CDR3 sequences, 35% to 45% were seen once, and the ten largest hold roughly 8.2%. Material for sequencing was blood. These receptors came from a woman aged 18-30 years in good health.

On this clonotype itself: Since a much larger clone is just one base distant, this may be a read error. The V call is TRBV6-5, the J call TRBJ2-4; 7 bases match TRBD1. The J call may be wrong; the DNA end is better matched by TRBJ2-5. CDR1 MNHEY and CDR2 SVGAGI come from the germline V gene. The CDR3 loop spans 14 amino acids. In DNA, the CDR3 is TGTACCAGCAGTTACTCGACAGGGCGAGAGACCCAGTACTTC. It yields the protein CTSSYSTGRETQYF.

V gene TRBV2 combines with J gene TRBJ2-2, with TRBD2 identical over 7 bases. The V and J ends lost 6 bases and 6 bases, in that order; junction bases with no gene match: 10. The CDR3 is 15 amino acids. CDR1 is SNHLY, CDR2 FYNNEI, per germline. This CDR3 is CASSPTSGLAGELFF. DNA of the CDR3: TGTGCCAGCAGCCCGACGAGTGGACTAGCCGGGGAGCTGTTTTTT. Full variable domain (remainder filled in from reference TRBV2 and TRBJ2-2): EPEVTQTPSHQVTQMGQEVILRCVPISNHLYFYWYRQILGQKVEFLVSFYNNEISEKSEIFDDQFSVERPDGSNFTLKIRSTKLEDSAMYFCASSPTSGLAGELFFGEGSRLTVL.

The rearrangement joins TRBV29-1 to TRBJ2-5; maybe TRBD2 (5 bases). Germline CDR1 SQVTM, CDR2 ANQGSEA. The ends were cut back, 2 bases at V and 0 bases at J, with 7 bases in the middle. The CDR3 totals 13 residues. CDR3 in amino acids: CSVELDYQETQYF. CDR3 nucleotides: TGCAGCGTTGAACTGGACTACCAAGAGACCCAGTACTTC.

The chain joins TRBV5-8 to TRBJ2-7, with TRBD1 matching over 10 bases. Germline-derived CDR1 and CDR2 are SGHTS and YDEGEE. Trimming took 4 bases from V and 4 from J; bases not matched to a gene: 8. CDR3 length equals 15 residues. Here the CDR3 reads CASSQGTGVGYEQYF. CDR3 bases: TGTGCCAGCAGCCAAGGGACAGGGGTTGGGTACGAGCAGTACTTC.

This clonotype was detected a few times. The chain joins TRBV20-1 to TRBJ2-1; D unclear. V gave up 6 bases and J gave up 0 bases, with 6 bases separating them. Looked up from germline, CDR1 is DFQATT and CDR2 is SNEGSKA (reference sequence). The CDR3 spans 12 residues. Here the CDR3 reads CSAPSSYNEQFF. The DNA for the CDR3 is TGCAGTGCCCCTAGCTCCTACAATGAGCAGTTCTTC.

The chain combines TRBV14 with TRBJ2-3, with 7 nucleotides matching TRBD2. Germline trimming cut 4 bases from V and 2 bases from J; bases unmatched to any gene: 6. The CDR3 is 15 residues long. The germline CDR1 and CDR2 sequences are SGHDN and FVKESK. The CDR3 nucleotides read TGTGCCAGCAGCCCCGGCGGGAGCCACACAGATACGCAGTATTTT. Translation: CASSPGGSHTDTQYF.

The chain is built from TRBV10-2 and TRBJ1-2; TRBD1 aligns across 8 bases. Germline CDR1 and CDR2: WSHSY and SAAADI. This CDR3 region has 15 residues. J was trimmed by 6 bases and V by 0 bases; bases with no gene match: 6. The CDR3 sequence: CASSESRQGADGYTF. The DNA of the CDR3 is TGCGCCAGCAGTGAGTCGAGGCAGGGGGCTGATGGCTACACCTTC.

The J gene is TRBJ1-1, the V gene TRBV18; TRBD1 agrees at 10 bases. Germline lookup yields CDR1 KGHSH and CDR2 LQKENI. The CDR3 spans 15 residues. The V and J ends lost 8 bases and 0 bases, in that order; junction bases with no gene match: 6. CDR3 sequence (DNA): TGTGCCAGCACCGGACAGGGGGGCATGAACACTGAAGCTTTCTTT. Amino acid sequence: CASTGQGGMNTEAFF. The whole variable domain, remainder taken from reference TRBV18 and TRBJ1-1, is NAGVMQNPRHLVRRRGQEARLRCSPMKGHSHVYWYRQLPEEGLKFMVYLQKENIIDESGMPKERFSAEFPKEGPSILRIQQVVRGDSAAYFCASTGQGGMNTEAFFGQGTRLTVV.

The V and J genes are TRBV7-9 and TRBJ2-1; D may be TRBD2 (7 bases). Germline-derived CDR1 and CDR2 are SEHNR and FQNEAQ (reference sequence). The CDR3 has 18 amino acids. Trimming removed 5 bases at V and 7 bases at J, with 27 bases between. CDR3 region: CASSRRGGGTKGENEQFF. The CDR3 DNA is TGTGCCAGCAGCCGAAGAGGGGGGGGGACGAAAGGTGAGAATGAGCAGTTCTTC.

This clonotype was counted at least ten times. The chain joins TRBV7-8 to TRBJ2-7; 7 bases are shared with TRBD1. The CDR3 is 14 residues long. CDR1 and CDR2 from the germline V gene are SGHVS and FQNEAQ. Germline trimming cut 6 bases from V and 1 base from J; bases unmatched to any gene: 6. This CDR3 is CASSFGDSSYEQYF. CDR3 sequence (DNA): TGTGCCAGCAGTTTCGGGGACAGTTCCTACGAGCAGTACTTC.